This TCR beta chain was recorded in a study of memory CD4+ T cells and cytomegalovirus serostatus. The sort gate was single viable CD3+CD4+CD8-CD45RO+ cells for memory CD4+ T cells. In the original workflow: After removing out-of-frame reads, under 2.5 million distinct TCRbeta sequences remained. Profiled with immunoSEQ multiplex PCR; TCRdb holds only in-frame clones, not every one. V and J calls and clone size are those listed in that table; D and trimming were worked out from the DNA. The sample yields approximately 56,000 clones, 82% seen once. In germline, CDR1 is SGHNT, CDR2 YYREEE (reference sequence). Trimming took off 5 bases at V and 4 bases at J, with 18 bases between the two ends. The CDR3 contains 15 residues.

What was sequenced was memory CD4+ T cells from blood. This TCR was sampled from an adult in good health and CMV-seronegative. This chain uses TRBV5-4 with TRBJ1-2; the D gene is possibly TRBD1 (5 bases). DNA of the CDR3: TGTGCCAGCAGTCCCGGGACGCCCTCGGTCTATGGCTACACCTTC. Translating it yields CASSPGTPSVYGYTF.